These 5 T cell receptor beta chains were all obtained from the same sample, sequenced in a study of T cells expressing NK-cell markers. No DNA is given; TCRdb re-called the 5' RACE reads and lists each CDR3 protein once. In total, the table holds about 550,000 distinct CDR3 sequences. The sequenced sample consisted of blood T cells: a sorted CD56 or NKG2C T cell subset, CD4+ or CD8+ T cells, or bulk PBMC T cells (not recorded which). The receptor set was obtained from a man between 18 and 35 years old in good health.

The CDR3 spells CASSWAATNEKLFF. The V call is TRBV28, the J call TRBJ1-4. The CDR3 spans 14 residues. Germline V gene lookup returns CDR1 MDHEN and CDR2 SYDVKM.

The chain links TRBV6-1 to TRBJ2-7; lacking DNA, the TRBD2 call made by TCRdb goes unchecked. Germline values: CDR1 MNHNS, CDR2 SASEGT. This CDR3 comprises 14 residues. CDR3: CASSRGRAGYEQYF.

The chain carries TRBV12-3 or TRBV12-4 and TRBJ2-2; TCRdb proposes TRBD1, but this gene call is untestable without DNA. The CDR3 extends over 15 amino acids. The CDR3 sequence: CASSLVSPVAGELFF.

The gene calls are TRBV30 and TRBJ2-1. The CDR3 runs 12 residues. In germline, CDR1 is GTSNPN, CDR2 SVGIG (reference sequence). The CDR3 spells CAWSSVNNEQFF. Combining the CDR3 with reference TRBV30 and TRBJ2-1 gives the whole variable domain SQTIHQWPATLVQPVGSPLSLECTVEGTSNPNLYWYRQAAGRGLQLLFYSVGIGQISSEVPQNLSASRPQDRQFILSSKKLLLSDSGFYLCAWSSVNNEQFFGPGTRLTVL.

The J gene is TRBJ2-3, the V gene TRBV5-1; TCRdb gives TRBD2 as the D gene, but with no DNA this cannot be confirmed. Germline V CDR1 and CDR2: SGHRS, YFSETQ. This CDR3 comprises 15 residues. The CDR3 spells CASSSVAGPTDTQYF.